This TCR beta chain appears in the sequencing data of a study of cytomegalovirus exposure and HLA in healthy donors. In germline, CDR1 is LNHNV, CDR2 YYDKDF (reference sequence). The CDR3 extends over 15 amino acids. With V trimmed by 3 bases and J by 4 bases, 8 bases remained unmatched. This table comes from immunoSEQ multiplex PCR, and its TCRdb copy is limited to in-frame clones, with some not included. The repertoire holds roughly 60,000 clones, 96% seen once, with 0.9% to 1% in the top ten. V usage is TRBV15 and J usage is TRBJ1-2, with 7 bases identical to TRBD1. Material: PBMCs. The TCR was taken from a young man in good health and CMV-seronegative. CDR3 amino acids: CATSRSAGGVYGYTF. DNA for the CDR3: TGTGCCACCAGCAGGAGTGCAGGGGGTGTCTATGGCTACACCTTC.